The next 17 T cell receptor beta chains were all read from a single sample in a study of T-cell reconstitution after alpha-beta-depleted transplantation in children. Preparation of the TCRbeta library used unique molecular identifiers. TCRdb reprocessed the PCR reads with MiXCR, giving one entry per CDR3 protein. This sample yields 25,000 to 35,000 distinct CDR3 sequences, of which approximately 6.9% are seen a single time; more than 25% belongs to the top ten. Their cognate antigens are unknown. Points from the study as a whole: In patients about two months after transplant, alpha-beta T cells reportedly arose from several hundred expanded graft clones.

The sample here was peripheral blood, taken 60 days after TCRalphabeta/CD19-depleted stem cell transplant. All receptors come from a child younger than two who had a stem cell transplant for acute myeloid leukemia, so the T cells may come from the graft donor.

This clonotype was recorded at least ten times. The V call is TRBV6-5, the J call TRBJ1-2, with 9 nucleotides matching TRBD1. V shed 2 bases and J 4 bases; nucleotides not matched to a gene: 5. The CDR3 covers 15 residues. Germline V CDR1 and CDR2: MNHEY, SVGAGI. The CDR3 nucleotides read TGTGCCAGCAGTTACCGGACAGGGGCCTTCTATGGCTACACCTTC. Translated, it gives CASSYRTGAFYGYTF.

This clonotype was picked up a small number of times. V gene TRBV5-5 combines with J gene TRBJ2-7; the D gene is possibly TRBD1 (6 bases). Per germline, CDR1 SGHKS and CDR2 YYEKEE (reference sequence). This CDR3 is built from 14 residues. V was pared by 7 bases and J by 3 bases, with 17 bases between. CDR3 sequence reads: CASGPPGHFYEQYF. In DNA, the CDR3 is TGTGCCAGCGGCCCTCCGGGACACTTCTACGAGCAGTACTTC.

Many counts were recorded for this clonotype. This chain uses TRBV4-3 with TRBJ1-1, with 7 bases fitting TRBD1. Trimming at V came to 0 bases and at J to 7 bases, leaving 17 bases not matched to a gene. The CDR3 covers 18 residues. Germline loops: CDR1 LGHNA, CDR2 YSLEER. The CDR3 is CASSQDPRDSPMVIEAFF. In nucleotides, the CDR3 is TGCGCCAGCAGCCAAGACCCCCGGGACAGTCCCATGGTCATTGAAGCTTTCTTT.

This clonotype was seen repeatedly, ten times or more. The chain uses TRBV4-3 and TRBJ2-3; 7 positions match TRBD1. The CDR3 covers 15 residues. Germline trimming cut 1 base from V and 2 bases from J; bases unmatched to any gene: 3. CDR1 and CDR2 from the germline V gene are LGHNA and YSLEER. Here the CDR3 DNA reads TGCGCCAGCAGCCAAGGGGACAGCCCCACAGATACGCAGTATTTT. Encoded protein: CASSQGDSPTDTQYF.

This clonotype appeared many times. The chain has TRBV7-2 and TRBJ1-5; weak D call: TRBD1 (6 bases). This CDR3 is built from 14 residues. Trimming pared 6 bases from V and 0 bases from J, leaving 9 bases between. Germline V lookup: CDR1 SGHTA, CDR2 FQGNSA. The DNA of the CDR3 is TGTGCCAGCAGGGGGGGGGCTAGCAATCAGCCCCAGCATTTT. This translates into CASRGGASNQPQHF. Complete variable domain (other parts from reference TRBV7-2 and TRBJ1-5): GAGVSQSPSNKVTEKGKDVELRCDPISGHTALYWYRQSLGQGLEFLIYFQGNSAPDKSGLPSDRFSAERTGGSVSTLTIQRTQQEDSAVYLCASRGGASNQPQHFGDGTRLSIL.

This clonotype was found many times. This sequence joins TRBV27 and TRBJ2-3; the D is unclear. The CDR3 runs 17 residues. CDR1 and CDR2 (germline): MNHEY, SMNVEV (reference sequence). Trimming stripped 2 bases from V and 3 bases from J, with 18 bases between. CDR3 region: CASSLGKRIWKTDTQYF. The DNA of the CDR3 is TGTGCCAGCAGTTTAGGGAAGAGGATTTGGAAAACAGATACGCAGTATTTT.

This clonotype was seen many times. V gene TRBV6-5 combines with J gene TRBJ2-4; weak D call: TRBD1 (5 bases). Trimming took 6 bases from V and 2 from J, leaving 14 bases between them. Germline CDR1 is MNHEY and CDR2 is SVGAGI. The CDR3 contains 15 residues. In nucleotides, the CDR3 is TGTGCCAGCAGATCCTCGACAGCGTCCAAAAACATTCAGTACTTC. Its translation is CASRSSTASKNIQYF.

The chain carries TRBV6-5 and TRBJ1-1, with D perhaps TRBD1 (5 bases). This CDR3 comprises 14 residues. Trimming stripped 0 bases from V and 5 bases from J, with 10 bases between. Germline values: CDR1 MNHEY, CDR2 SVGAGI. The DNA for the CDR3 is TGTGCCAGCAGTTACTCGACGGGGGTTACTGAAGCTTTCTTT. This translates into CASSYSTGVTEAFF.

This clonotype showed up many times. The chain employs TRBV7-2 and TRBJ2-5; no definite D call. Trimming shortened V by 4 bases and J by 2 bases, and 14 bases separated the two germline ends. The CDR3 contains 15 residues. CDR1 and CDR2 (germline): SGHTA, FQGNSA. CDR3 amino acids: CASSSEPLFQETQYF. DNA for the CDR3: TGTGCCAGCAGCTCCGAACCCCTTTTTCAAGAGACCCAGTACTTC.

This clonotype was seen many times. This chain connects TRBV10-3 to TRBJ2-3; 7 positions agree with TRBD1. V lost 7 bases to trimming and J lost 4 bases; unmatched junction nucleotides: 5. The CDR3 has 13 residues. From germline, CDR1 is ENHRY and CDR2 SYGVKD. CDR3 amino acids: CAIKDRVADTQYF. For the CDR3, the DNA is TGTGCCATCAAAGACAGGGTGGCAGATACGCAGTATTTT.

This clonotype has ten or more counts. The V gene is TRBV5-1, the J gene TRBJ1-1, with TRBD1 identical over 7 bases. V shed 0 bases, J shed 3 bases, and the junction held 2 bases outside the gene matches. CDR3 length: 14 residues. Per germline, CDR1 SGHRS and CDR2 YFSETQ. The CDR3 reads CASSLDRGHTEAFF. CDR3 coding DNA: TGCGCCAGCAGCTTGGACAGGGGTCACACTGAAGCTTTCTTT.

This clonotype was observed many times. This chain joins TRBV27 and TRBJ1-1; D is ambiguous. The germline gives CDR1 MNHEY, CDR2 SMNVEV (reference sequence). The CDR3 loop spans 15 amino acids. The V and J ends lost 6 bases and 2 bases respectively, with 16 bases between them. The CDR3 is CASRRVQFSNTEAFF. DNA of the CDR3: TGTGCCAGCAGACGTGTACAGTTTTCAAACACTGAAGCTTTCTTT.

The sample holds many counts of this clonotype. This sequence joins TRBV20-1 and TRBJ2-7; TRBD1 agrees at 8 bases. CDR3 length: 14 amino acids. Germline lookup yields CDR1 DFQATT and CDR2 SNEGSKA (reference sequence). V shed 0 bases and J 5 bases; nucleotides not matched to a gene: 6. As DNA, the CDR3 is TGCAGTGCTAGAGACGAGACAGGGGTTCACGAGCAGTACTTC. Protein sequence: CSARDETGVHEQYF.

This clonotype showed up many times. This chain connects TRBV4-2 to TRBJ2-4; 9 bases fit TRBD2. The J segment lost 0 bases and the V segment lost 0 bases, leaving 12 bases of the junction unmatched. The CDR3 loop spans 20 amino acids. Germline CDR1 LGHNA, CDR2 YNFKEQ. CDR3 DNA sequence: TGTGCCAGCAGCCAAGATCTGAGGCGGGGGGGCCTGCTAGCCAAAAACATTCAGTACTTC. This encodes CASSQDLRRGGLLAKNIQYF.

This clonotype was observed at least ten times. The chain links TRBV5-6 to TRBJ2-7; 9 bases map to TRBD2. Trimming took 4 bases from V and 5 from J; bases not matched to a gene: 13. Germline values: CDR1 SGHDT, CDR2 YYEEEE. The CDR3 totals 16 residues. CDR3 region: CASSAGLAPLVDEQYF. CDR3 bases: TGTGCCAGCAGCGCTGGACTAGCGCCCTTAGTAGACGAGCAGTACTTC. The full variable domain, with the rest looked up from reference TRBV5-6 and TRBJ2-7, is DAGVTQSPTHLIKTRGQQVTLRCSPKSGHDTVSWYQQALGQGPQFIFQYYEEEERQRGNFPDRFSGHQFPNYSSELNVNALLLGDSALYLCASSAGLAPLVDEQYFGPGTRLTVT.

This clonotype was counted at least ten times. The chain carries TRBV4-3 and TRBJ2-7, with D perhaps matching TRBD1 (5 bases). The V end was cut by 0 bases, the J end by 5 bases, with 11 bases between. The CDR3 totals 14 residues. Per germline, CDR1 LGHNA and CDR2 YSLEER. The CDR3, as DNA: TGCGCCAGCAGCCAAGATAGAGCAGGGCACGAGCAGTACTTC. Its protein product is CASSQDRAGHEQYF.

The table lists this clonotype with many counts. Written as DNA, the CDR3 is TGTGCCAGCAGTCGAGGCTTCTCTGGCACAGATACGCAGTATTTT. It is translated as CASSRGFSGTDTQYF. The chain employs TRBV27 and TRBJ2-3, with unresolved D. There are 15 residues in the CDR3. Germline V gene sequence: CDR1 MNHEY, CDR2 SMNVEV (reference sequence). V was clipped by 5 bases and J by 1 base, with 13 bases between them.